What follows are 10 T cell receptor beta chains derived from one specimen sequenced in a study of blood T cell repertoires in COVID-19. The table came from immunoSEQ multiplex PCR; TCRdb's copy has only in-frame clones and leaves some out. This sample has 210,000 or so clones, with roughly 80% found just once. The sequenced sample was peripheral blood. These TCRs come from a human donor in a cohort sampled during active COVID-19.

The gene calls are TRBV19 and TRBJ1-1; D not resolved. Germline values: CDR1 LNHDA, CDR2 SQIVND (reference sequence). The CDR3 runs 15 residues. V was cut by 3 bases and J by 1 base, with 12 bases left in between. The CDR3 loop is CASSIPGGKNTEAFF. The CDR3 region has the DNA TGTGCCAGTAGTATCCCGGGAGGGAAGAACACTGAAGCTTTCTTT.

This chain joins TRBV28 and TRBJ1-6; D possibly corresponds to TRBD1 (5 bases). The CDR3 loop spans 15 amino acids. The V gene lost 2 bases and the J gene lost 13 bases, with 18 bases spanning the gap. Looked up from germline, CDR1 is MDHEN and CDR2 is SYDVKM. The CDR3 DNA reads TGTGCCAGCAGTTTACTGCAGGGTCCGGGGGGTCCCCTCCACTTT. Translation: CASSLLQGPGGPLHF.

The rearrangement links TRBV18 to TRBJ1-2, with TRBD1 matching over 7 bases. Germline V gene sequence: CDR1 KGHSH, CDR2 LQKENI. V dropped 3 bases and J dropped 5; count of bases not matched to a gene: 9. This CDR3 is built from 15 residues. The CDR3 sequence is CASSPLGTDKYGYTF. The CDR3, as DNA: TGTGCCAGCTCACCGCTCGGGACAGATAAATATGGCTACACCTTC. Combining the CDR3 with reference TRBV18 and TRBJ1-2 gives the whole variable domain NAGVMQNPRHLVRRRGQEARLRCSPMKGHSHVYWYRQLPEEGLKFMVYLQKENIIDESGMPKERFSAEFPKEGPSILRIQQVVRGDSAAYFCASSPLGTDKYGYTFGSGTRLTVV.

This clone occurred once. The chain couples TRBV7-3 to TRBJ1-1, with 7 nucleotides matching TRBD1. The CDR3 consists of 15 residues. V dropped 1 base and J dropped 4; count of bases not matched to a gene: 6. Per the germline V gene, CDR1 is SGHTA and CDR2 is FQGTGA. The CDR3 DNA follows: TGTGCCAGCAGCTTAAGCGACAGGGATGCCACTGAAGCTTTCTTT. This codes for CASSLSDRDATEAFF.

The rearrangement uses TRBV27 and TRBJ1-2; D is ambiguous. From germline, CDR1 is MNHEY and CDR2 SMNVEV (reference sequence). The V end lost 2 bases, the J end lost 3 bases, and 16 bases lay between the germline ends. The CDR3 contains 16 residues. CDR3 in amino acids: CASSLTAGGSDYGYTF. The CDR3 nucleotides read TGTGCCAGCAGTTTAACGGCAGGAGGATCAGACTATGGCTACACCTTC.

The rearrangement joins TRBV14 to TRBJ2-1, with D tentatively TRBD1 (6 bases). V dropped 1 base and J dropped 13 bases, with 14 bases sitting between them. The germline gives CDR1 SGHDN, CDR2 FVKESK. This CDR3 is 13 amino acids long. CDR3 protein: CASSQAVRTVQFF. In DNA, the CDR3 is TGTGCCAGCAGCCAAGCAGTGAGGACAGTCCAGTTCTTC.

The genes are TRBV7-9 and TRBJ1-1; 7 bases are shared with TRBD1. Germline V CDR1 and CDR2: SEHNR, FQNEAQ (reference sequence). The length of the CDR3 is 17 residues. The V gene end was trimmed by 3 bases and the J gene end by 1 base; junction bases not matched to a gene: 11. CDR3 sequence (DNA): TGTGCCAGCAGCTTGCAGACAGGGAGGAAGACGAACACTGAAGCTTTCTTT. It encodes CASSLQTGRKTNTEAFF.

This chain uses TRBV6-5 with TRBJ2-7; no reliable D call. The CDR3 covers 12 residues. Trimming took off 7 bases at V and 6 bases at J, with 13 bases between the two ends. CDR1 is MNHEY and CDR2 is SVGAGI in the germline V gene. As DNA, the CDR3 is TGTGCCAGCACCGTTATCCCCCTCGAGCAGTACTTC. Amino acid sequence: CASTVIPLEQYF.

This chain joins TRBV6-6 and TRBJ2-7; D is undetermined. Germline V gives CDR1 MNHNY, CDR2 SVGAGI (reference sequence). V was shortened by 5 bases and J by 1 base, with 12 bases between the two germline ends. The CDR3 has 14 amino acids. CDR3 nucleotides: TGTGCCAGCAGTACCTCACCAGATTCCTACGAGCAGTACTTC. It yields the protein CASSTSPDSYEQYF.

In nucleotides, the CDR3 is TGTGCCAGCAGTTTATCGCACAGGGGCTCTGGAAACACCATATATTTT. It encodes CASSLSHRGSGNTIYF. The chain combines TRBV28 with TRBJ1-3, with 7 bases lining up with TRBD1. CDR3 length: 16 amino acids. The ends lost 1 base at V and 0 bases at J; junction bases unmatched: 3. Germline V gene data show CDR1 as MDHEN and CDR2 as SYDVKM. Combining the CDR3 with reference TRBV28 and TRBJ1-3 gives the whole variable domain DVKVTQSSRYLVKRTGEKVFLECVQDMDHENMFWYRQDPGLGLRLIYFSYDVKMKEKGDIPEGYSVSREKKERFSLILESASTNQTSMYLCASSLSHRGSGNTIYFGEGSWLTVV.